This T cell receptor (beta chain) was found in a study of T cells in Graves' hyperthyroidism and ophthalmopathy. Overall study context: The blood sample was taken at first diagnosis, before treatment began.

The CDR3 runs 14 residues. V lost 6 bases, J lost 2 bases, and 10 bases lay in between. Germline V CDR1 and CDR2: SGHTA, FQGTGA. The TCR beta CDR3 regions underwent amplification using RNA transcripts as the source. An initial round of RT-PCR targeting the TCR CDR3 relied on the HTBI primer set. One entry per CDR3 protein results from TCRdb running MiXCR on the multiplex PCR reads. The sample lists roughly 740,000 distinct CDR3 sequences; 15% to 20% were seen once. Study results and caveats: Ophthalmopathy, as predicted by the model, came a median around 6.7 months after the prediction. Appearing also in blood were most of the thyroid clonotypes expanded above 0.001.

Turning to this clonotype: Its antigen is currently unknown.

Each 10 ml fresh peripheral blood draw supplied the PBMCs. The sample consisted of blood. The sequence was collected from a man between 18 and 35 years old with Graves' hyperthyroidism. The J gene is TRBJ2-2, the V gene TRBV7-3; D is ambiguous. The CDR3 protein is CASSEQINTGELFF. The CDR3 DNA reads as TGTGCCAGCAGTGAACAAATTAACACCGGGGAGCTGTTTTTT.